A selection of T cell receptor beta chains follows, all from one sample in a study of blood T cell repertoires in COVID-19. Produced via immunoSEQ multiplex PCR; TCRdb's table is partial and in-frame only. The top ten hold 4% to 5.5% of the sample, which has 50,000 to 65,000 clones, around nine tenths seen once. Material for sequencing was peripheral blood. These receptors were obtained from a man aged 55 to 70 with acute or convalescent COVID-19. The CDR3 runs from the conserved cysteine through the conserved F or W. Each record gives: V gene, clone size, D gene, J gene, CDR3 DNA, CDR3 protein. A D gene is named only where the DNA matches it firmly. The listing skips clone size in some rows; elsewhere it reads once, few, many or a size class.

>TRBV28|few|-|TRBJ2-7
TGTGCCAGCAGTCCAACGGGGAGCTACGAGCAGTACTTC
CASSPTGSYEQYF
>TRBV5-1|-|TRBD2|TRBJ2-5
TGCGCCAGCAGCGGGGGACTAACAGAGACCCAGTACTTC
CASSGGLTETQYF
>TRBV6-6|-|-|TRBJ1-4
-
CASSTSTGTNEKLFF
>TRBV29-1|-|TRBD2|TRBJ2-1
TGCAGCTTTAGCGGGAGGGCCGCCTACAATGAGCAGTTCTTC
CSFSGRAAYNEQFF
>TRBV28|-|-|TRBJ1-1
TGTGCCAGCAGTTTCAGGGGCCGGGGCACTGAAGCTTTCTTT
CASSFRGRGTEAFF
>TRBV10-1|-|-|TRBJ1-4
TGCGCCAGCAGTGCTTCGGGGTATGAAAAACTGTTTTTT
CASSASGYEKLFF
>TRBV5-1|-|TRBD1|TRBJ2-1
TGCGCCAGCAGCCGCATCCGACAGGGGAGCTCCTACAATGAGCAGTTCTTC
CASSRIRQGSSYNEQFF
>TRBV18|-|-|TRBJ1-2
TGTGCCAGCTCGGAGGGCGAGATTTATGGCTACACCTTC
CASSEGEIYGYTF
>TRBV23-1|-|TRBD1|TRBJ2-6
TGCGCCAGCAGTCCACGGGACAGCCTCTCTGGGGCCAACGTCCTGACTTTC
CASSPRDSLSGANVLTF
>TRBV2|-|-|TRBJ2-1
TGTGCCGGACGTTTCGGGGGAGCCTCCTACAATGAGCAGTTCTTC
CAGRFGGASYNEQFF
>TRBV6-5|-|-|TRBJ1-5
TGTGCCAGCAGTCCGGGACACTATAGCAATCAGCCCCAGCATTTT
CASSPGHYSNQPQHF
>TRBV6-5|-|TRBD1|TRBJ2-2
TGTGCCAGCAGCTCTCAGGGGGCCGACACCGGGGAGCTGTTTTTT
CASSSQGADTGELFF
>TRBV5-4|-|TRBD2|TRBJ2-2
TGTGCCAGCAGCTTGGCCTCCAGCGGGAGTTATACCGGGGAGCTGTTTTTT
CASSLASSGSYTGELFF
>TRBV29-1|-|-|TRBJ1-1
TGCAGCGCAGCAGGCGGGTGGAACACTGAAGCTTTCTTT
CSAAGGWNTEAFF
>TRBV14|-|TRBD2|TRBJ2-3
TGTGCCAGCAGCCAAGGTGGCGGTAGCGGGAGTGGTACGCAGTATTTT
CASSQGGGSGSGTQYF
>TRBV2|-|TRBD1|TRBJ2-1
TGTGCCAGCAGTGATTGGACAGGGGTTACCAATGAGCAGTTCTTC
CASSDWTGVTNEQFF
>TRBV6-5|-|-|TRBJ2-1
TGTGCCAGCAGTTACACAGAACAGGATCCCAATGAGCAGTTCTTC
CASSYTEQDPNEQFF
>TRBV7-6|once|-|TRBJ1-1
TGTGCCAGCAGCCCGGGTGGCGCTGAAGCTTTCTTT
CASSPGGAEAFF
>TRBV2|-|-|TRBJ2-7
TGTGCCAGCAGTGGGAGGACTGGCGAGCAGTACTTC
CASSGRTGEQYF
>TRBV9|-|TRBD1|TRBJ1-4
TGTGCCAGCAGCCCGGGGACAGCGAATGAAAAACTGTTTTTT
CASSPGTANEKLFF
>TRBV5-1|-|-|TRBJ2-3
TGCGCCAGCAGCCAGAAACATGCTAGCACAGATACGCAGTATTTT
CASSQKHASTDTQYF
>TRBV5-1|once|TRBD1|TRBJ2-5
TGCGCCAGCAGCTTGGGACAGGGACAAGAGACCCAGTACTTC
CASSLGQGQETQYF
>TRBV15|once|TRBD2|TRBJ2-1
TGTGCCACCAGCAGAGATCGGGACTACATCAATGAGCAGTTCTTC
CATSRDRDYINEQFF
>TRBV29-1|once|TRBD2|TRBJ2-1
TGCAGCGTTGCTCTAGCGGGAGACAATGAGCAGTTCTTC
CSVALAGDNEQFF
>TRBV7-9|-|-|TRBJ2-3
TGTGCCAGCGGGTATAGCGGTAGCACAGATACGCAGTATTTT
CASGYSGSTDTQYF
>TRBV5-1|-|TRBD2|TRBJ2-7
TGCGCCAGCAGCCCCGGGACTAGCGGGTATTACGAGCAGTACTTC
CASSPGTSGYYEQYF
>TRBV5-1|-|-|TRBJ2-3
TGCGCCAGCAGCTTTTCCGGTTCTAGCACAGATACGCAGTATTTT
CASSFSGSSTDTQYF
>TRBV7-3|-|TRBD2|TRBJ2-3
TGTGCCAGCAGCCGGGGACTAGCGGGTTTCGGGACAGATACGCAGTATTTT
CASSRGLAGFGTDTQYF
>TRBV7-9|-|TRBD1|TRBJ2-7
TGTGCCAGCAGCTTAGGGACAGGAGACTCCTACGAGCAGTACTTC
CASSLGTGDSYEQYF
>TRBV27|-|TRBD1|TRBJ2-7
TGTGCCAGCAGTAGGGACAGGTCGCGTCCCGGGGAGCAGTACTTC
CASSRDRSRPGEQYF
>TRBV3-1/TRBV3-2|-|TRBD1|TRBJ2-3
TGTGCCAGCAGCGTAAGGGACAGGTACACAGATACGCAGTATTTT
CASSVRDRYTDTQYF
>TRBV2|-|TRBD1|TRBJ1-1
TGTGCCAGCAGCGTACAGGGGGCGCGGTTTAACACTGAAGCTTTCTTT
CASSVQGARFNTEAFF
>TRBV7-6|-|TRBD1|TRBJ2-7
TGTGCCAGCACCCCCCGTCCTTCGCAGGGGGCGAGGGAGCAGTACTTC
CASTPRPSQGAREQYF
>TRBV7-3|-|TRBD1|TRBJ1-2
TGTGCCAGCAGCTCCGGACAGGGGGTCCCGTGGGGCTACACCTTC
CASSSGQGVPWGYTF
>TRBV5-1|-|TRBD1|TRBJ1-2
TGCGCCAGCAGCTTGAGAGGGGGCGACTATGGCTACACCTTC
CASSLRGGDYGYTF
>TRBV10-3|-|-|TRBJ2-7
TGTGCCATCAGTGAGTCGGACTTGGGAAACTACGAGCAGTACTTC
CAISESDLGNYEQYF
>TRBV11-2|-|-|TRBJ2-3
TGTGCCAGCAGCTCAGAGGGGCAGTTCACAGATACGCAGTATTTT
CASSSEGQFTDTQYF
>TRBV5-1|-|TRBD1|TRBJ1-1
TGCGCCAGCAGGAGTCAGGGGGCCTTAACTGAAGCTTTCTTT
CASRSQGALTEAFF
>TRBV7-2|-|-|TRBJ1-2
TGTGCCAGCAGCCAGGGCCGAACCTATAAGGGCTACACCTTC
CASSQGRTYKGYTF
>TRBV28|-|TRBD2|TRBJ2-1
TGTGCCAGCAGTCCCCGCCGACTAGCGGGATACTACAATGAGCAGTTCTTC
CASSPRRLAGYYNEQFF
>TRBV4-1|-|TRBD1|TRBJ1-2
TGCGCCAGCAGCCAAGGCGTACAGGGGGGCCCCTATGGCTACACCTTC
CASSQGVQGGPYGYTF
>TRBV6-5|-|TRBD1|TRBJ1-3
TGTGCCAGCAAGAGACAGGGCTCAGACACCATATATTTT
CASKRQGSDTIYF